These T cell receptor beta chains were read from a single sample in a study of T cells in Graves' hyperthyroidism and ophthalmopathy. One entry per CDR3 protein, called by TCRdb with MiXCR from the multiplex PCR reads. The sample has around 700,000 distinct CDR3 sequences, 35% seen once; the top ten hold around 31%. The source material was blood. Source of these receptors: a woman aged 40 to 55 with Graves' hyperthyroidism. Both conserved end residues are part of each CDR3. The D gene is left open where the match is weak. Only part of the rows carry a size: once, few, many, or a class if the clone is expanded.

-,TRBJ1-1,TRBV7-8,15,-,CASSSVPLGDTEAFF,TGTGCCAGCAGCTCAGTACCCCTGGGGGACACTGAAGCTTTCTTT
many,TRBJ2-7,TRBV7-8,15,TRBD1,CASSMDRDSPYEQYF,TGTGCCAGCAGCATGGACCGGGACAGTCCCTACGAGCAGTACTTC
few,TRBJ2-3,TRBV20-1,12,-,CSIIPGLDTQYF,TGCAGTATCATACCGGGACTAGATACGCAGTATTTT
many,TRBJ1-5,TRBV19,16,-,CASSMGTPGPYQPQHF,TGTGCCAGTAGTATGGGGACTCCCGGCCCCTATCAGCCCCAGCATTTT
-,TRBJ2-5,TRBV7-6,13,-,CASSLGTRETQYF,TGTGCCAGCAGCTTGGGGACAAGAGAGACCCAGTACTTC
many,TRBJ1-3,TRBV7-9,14,-,CASSSLVAGNTIYF,TGTGCCAGCAGCTCCCTGGTAGCGGGAAACACCATATATTTT
few,TRBJ1-2,TRBV6-4,15,TRBD1,CASSDTDRGGVGYTF,TGTGCCAGCAGTGACACGGACAGGGGAGGTGTCGGCTACACCTTC
-,TRBJ2-7,TRBV7-9,15,-,CASSLSTGAPYEQYF,TGTGCCAGCAGCTTATCTACAGGAGCCCCCTACGAGCAGTACTTC
many,TRBJ1-6,TRBV25-1,12,-,CASRGLNSPLHF,TGTGCCAGCCGAGGGCTGAATTCACCCCTCCACTTT
-,TRBJ1-2,TRBV7-9,14,-,CAWSRTVQTYGYTF,TGTGCCTGGAGCAGGACGGTGCAAACTTACGGCTACACCTTC
-,TRBJ1-2,TRBV30,11,-,CAWSTGYGYTF,TGTGCCTGGAGTACGGGTTATGGCTACACCTTC
-,TRBJ2-2,TRBV19,15,TRBD1,CASSPTGGSTGELFF,TGTGCCAGTAGTCCCACAGGGGGCTCCACCGGGGAGCTGTTTTTT
many,TRBJ1-4,TRBV29-1,12,TRBD1,CSVTGAEEKLFF,TGCAGCGTTACAGGGGCGGAAGAAAAACTGTTTTTT
many,TRBJ2-7,TRBV7-8,14,-,CASSRLRTPHEQYF,TGTGCCAGCAGCCGGCTTAGGACTCCGCACGAGCAGTACTTC
many,TRBJ1-6,TRBV7-7,13,-,CASSLALDSPLHF,TGTGCTAGCAGCTTAGCGTTAGATTCACCCCTCCACTTT
many,TRBJ2-7,TRBV11-2,13,-,CASTPFLGDEQYF,TGTGCCAGCACCCCCTTCCTCGGGGACGAGCAGTACTTC